This entry lists 2 T cell receptor beta chains sequenced from one sample in a study of technical replicates of blood from a few donors. Assay: immunoSEQ multiplex PCR; the TCRdb copy retains only in-frame clones and omits some. The top ten hold under 0.5% of the sample, which has under 80,000 clones, about 91% seen once. Sequencing was done on a sample of T cells isolated from PBMCs. These receptors were taken from a human donor in good health. Some clones in this sample may be carry-over from other donors' samples.

The V gene is TRBV19, the J gene TRBJ2-1, with 10 bases matching TRBD1. Unmatched junction bases numbered 7, after V lost 9 bases and J lost 8 bases. CDR3 length equals 13 residues. CDR1 and CDR2 (germline): LNHDA, SQIVND (reference sequence). The chain's CDR3 is CASRTGGRYEQFF. The CDR3 DNA sequence: TGTGCCAGCCGGACAGGGGGAAGGTATGAGCAGTTCTTC.

The genes are TRBV19 and TRBJ1-2, with 9 bases fitting TRBD1. The junction had 8 bases not matched to a gene; V was cut back by 7 bases and J by 8 bases. Per the germline V gene, CDR1 is LNHDA and CDR2 is SQIVND (reference sequence). The CDR3 covers 13 residues. CDR3 sequence reads: CASTTTGGQGYTF. The CDR3 region has the DNA TGTGCCAGTACCACTACAGGGGGCCAGGGCTACACCTTC.